This T cell receptor beta chain is drawn from a study of CD8 T cells in Susac syndrome (dated by TCRdb to the late 2010s). Describing the broader study: Whether CD8+ T cell activation and differentiation in Susac syndrome was antigen driven was tested using repertoire sequencing. The study compared CD8+ T cell repertoire clonality among over ten healthy donors, roughly 14 Susac syndrome patients and approximately 16 multiple sclerosis patients. The paper's findings and limits, for the study overall: The study acknowledged that relatively few individuals were included in the TCR sequencing and HLA analysis.

Peripheral blood CD8+ and CD4+ T cells from healthy donors, Susac syndrome patients and multiple sclerosis patients were profiled using high-throughput TCR beta sequencing. Treatment-naive patients with stable or active relapsing-remitting disease fulfilling revised McDonald criteria were used as multiple sclerosis controls. Bulk CD8+ and CD4+ T cells were purified magnetically by negative isolation, whereas CD8+ TEMRA cells were enriched by FACS. Blood was drawn into EDTA tubes, processed within 24 hours, and PBMCs were isolated by density gradient centrifugation. PBMCs intended for TCR sequencing were cryopreserved in liquid nitrogen and were subsequently thawed in a 37 degrees C water bath. Purity of sorted or isolated CD4+, CD8+ and CD8+ TEMRA cells was at least 90%. The CDR3, cysteine through phenylalanine, is 16 amino acids long. Only the CDR3 DNA stays, 48 bases, in frame from base 1. The germline V gene (reference sequence) sets CDR1 to GTSNPN and CDR2 to SVGIG. Trimming removed 3 bases from V and 2 bases from J, leaving 19 bases between the germline ends.

RNA was extracted with the RNeasy kit and about 0.5 to 1 ug was reverse transcribed using random hexamers. The immunoSEQ multiplex PCR assay, which covers 54 Vbeta and 13 Jbeta segments, was used to amplify TCR beta CDR3 regions. Bias from PCR amplification was corrected by using a synthetic template baseline for primer optimization and for computational correction. In the paper's pipeline: Only productive sequences were kept, with reads annotated to V, D and J genes according to IMGT and analyzed in immunoSEQ Analyzer. Clonality was computed as one minus Shannon entropy normalized by log2 of the number of productive unique sequences. Public and private clones were assessed among the 100 most prevalent clones of each patient and control. A clone was defined as Susac-specific if it was absent from the healthy and MS cohorts, from over 1,000 published viral clones and from other ImmuneACCESS disease sequences. TCRdb ran its own pipeline on the public reads, namely fastp trimming at Q25 and MiXCR clone calling, and kept in-frame beta chains. Merged by CDR3 protein, the rows form single entries marked with the most common genes and DNA. Clone size and V and J calls follow TCRdb, not the original study. The sample profile shows 100,000 to 150,000 distinct CDR3 sequences; around 80% of them were found once. 0.51% of the sample belongs to the ten largest clones.

A note on this clonotype: What antigen it recognizes has not been identified. No much larger clone exists at a distance of one base, and base qualities are not known.

Material: CD8+ T cells from PBMCs. The rearrangement combines TRBV30 with TRBJ1-2; tentative D gene TRBD1, with 6 bases matching. This sequence originates from a human donor with multiple sclerosis. The CDR3 here reads CAWSHLKEQGNYGYTF. The nucleotides read TGTGCCTGGAGCCACCTGAAGGAACAGGGCAACTATGGCTACACCTTC.